This T cell receptor beta chain was found in a study of cytomegalovirus exposure and HLA in healthy donors. Findings and caveats of the study: The study carried out a later analysis of TCR beta sequences. It associated around 17,000 of them with specific HLA alleles at a false discovery rate of 0.05.

PCR was performed using 60 Vbeta and 13 Jbeta primers. Sequenced by immunoSEQ multiplex PCR; TCRdb stores in-frame clones only, minus some. Among about 98,000 clones listed, around 86% were seen once. Germline CDR1 MNHNS, CDR2 SASEGT. Deletions cut 1 base from V and 4 bases from J, with 5 bases between. The CDR3 is 13 residues long. A note on this clone: Its antigen is unidentified.

Input material: PBMCs. This TCR derives from a female donor in good health and CMV-seropositive. J is TRBJ2-1 and V is TRBV6-1; D not certain. The CDR3 DNA is TGTGCCAGCAGTGAAGGCAGGTACAATGAGCAGTTCTTC. It specifies CASSEGRYNEQFF.